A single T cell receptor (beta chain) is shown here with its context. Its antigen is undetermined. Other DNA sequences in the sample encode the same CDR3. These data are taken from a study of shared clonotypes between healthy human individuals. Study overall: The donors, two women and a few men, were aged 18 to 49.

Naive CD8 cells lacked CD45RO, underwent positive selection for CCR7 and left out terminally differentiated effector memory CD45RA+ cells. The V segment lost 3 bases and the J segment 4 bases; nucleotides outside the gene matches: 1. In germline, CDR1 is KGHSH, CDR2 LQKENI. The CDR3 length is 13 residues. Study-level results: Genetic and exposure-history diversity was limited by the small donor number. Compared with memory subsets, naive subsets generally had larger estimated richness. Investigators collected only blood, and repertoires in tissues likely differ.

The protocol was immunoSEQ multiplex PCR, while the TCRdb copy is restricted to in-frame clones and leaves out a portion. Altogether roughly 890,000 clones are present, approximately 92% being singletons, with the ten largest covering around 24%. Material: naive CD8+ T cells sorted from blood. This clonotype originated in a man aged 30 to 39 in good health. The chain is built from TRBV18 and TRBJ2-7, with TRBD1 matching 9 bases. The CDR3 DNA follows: TGTGCCAGCTCACCGACAGGGGGGTACGAGCAGTACTTC. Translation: CASSPTGGYEQYF.